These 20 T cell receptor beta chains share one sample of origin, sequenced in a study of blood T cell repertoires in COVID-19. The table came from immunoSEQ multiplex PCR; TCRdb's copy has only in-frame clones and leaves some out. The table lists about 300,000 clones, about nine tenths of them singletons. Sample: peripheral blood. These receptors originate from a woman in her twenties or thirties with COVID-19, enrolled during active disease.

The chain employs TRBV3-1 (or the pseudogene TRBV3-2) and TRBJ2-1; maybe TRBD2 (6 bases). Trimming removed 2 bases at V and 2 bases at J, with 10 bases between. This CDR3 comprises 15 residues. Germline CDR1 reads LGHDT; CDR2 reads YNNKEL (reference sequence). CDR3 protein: CASSQTGSTYNEQFF. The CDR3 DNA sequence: TGTGCCAGCAGCCAAACCGGGAGTACCTACAATGAGCAGTTCTTC.

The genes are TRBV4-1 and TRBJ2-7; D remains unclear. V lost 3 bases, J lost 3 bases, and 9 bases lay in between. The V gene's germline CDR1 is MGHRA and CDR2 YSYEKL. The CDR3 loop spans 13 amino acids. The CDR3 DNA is TGCGCCAGCAGCCAGGCACCCAACTACGAGCAGTACTTC. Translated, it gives CASSQAPNYEQYF.

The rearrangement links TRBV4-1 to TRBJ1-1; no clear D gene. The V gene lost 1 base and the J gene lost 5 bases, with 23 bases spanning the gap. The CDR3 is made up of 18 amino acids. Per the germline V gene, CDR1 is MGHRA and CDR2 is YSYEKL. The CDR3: CASSQVGRRGVQRTEAFF. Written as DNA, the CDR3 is TGCGCCAGCAGCCAAGTCGGGCGACGCGGGGTACAGAGGACTGAAGCTTTCTTT.

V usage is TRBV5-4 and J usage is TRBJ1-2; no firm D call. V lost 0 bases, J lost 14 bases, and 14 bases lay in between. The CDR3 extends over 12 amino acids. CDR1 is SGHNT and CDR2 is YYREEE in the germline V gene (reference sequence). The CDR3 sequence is CASSLVSGLRTF. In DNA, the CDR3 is TGTGCCAGCAGCTTGGTATCGGGGTTAAGAACCTTC.

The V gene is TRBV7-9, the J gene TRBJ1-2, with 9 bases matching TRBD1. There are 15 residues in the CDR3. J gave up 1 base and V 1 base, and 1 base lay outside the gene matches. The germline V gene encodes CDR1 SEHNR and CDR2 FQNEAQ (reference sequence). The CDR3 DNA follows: TGTGCCAGCAGCTTAGGGACAGGGGATAACTATGGCTACACCTTC. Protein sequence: CASSLGTGDNYGYTF.

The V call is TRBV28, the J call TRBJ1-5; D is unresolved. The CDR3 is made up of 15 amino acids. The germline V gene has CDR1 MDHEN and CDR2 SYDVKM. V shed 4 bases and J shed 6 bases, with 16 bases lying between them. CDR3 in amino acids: CASSWARTGIQPQHF. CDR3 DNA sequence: TGTGCCAGCAGTTGGGCCCGGACGGGAATTCAGCCCCAGCATTTT. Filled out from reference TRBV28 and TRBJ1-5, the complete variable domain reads DVKVTQSSRYLVKRTGEKVFLECVQDMDHENMFWYRQDPGLGLRLIYFSYDVKMKEKGDIPEGYSVSREKKERFSLILESASTNQTSMYLCASSWARTGIQPQHFGDGTRLSIL.

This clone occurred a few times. The CDR3 loop is CAITVTGLAGVGYNEQFF. DNA for the CDR3: TGTGCCATCACAGTGACGGGACTAGCGGGAGTGGGCTACAATGAGCAGTTCTTC. The rearrangement joins TRBV2 to TRBJ2-1, with TRBD2 identical over 14 bases. The CDR3 totals 18 residues. The trim removed 10 bases at V and 3 bases at J, leaving 14 bases unmatched. Germline V gene data show CDR1 as SNHLY and CDR2 as FYNNEI.

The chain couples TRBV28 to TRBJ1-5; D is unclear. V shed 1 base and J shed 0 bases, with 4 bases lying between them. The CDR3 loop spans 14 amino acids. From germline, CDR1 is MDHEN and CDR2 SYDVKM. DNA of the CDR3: TGTGCCAGCAGTTTATCCGGTAGCAATCAGCCCCAGCATTTT. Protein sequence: CASSLSGSNQPQHF.

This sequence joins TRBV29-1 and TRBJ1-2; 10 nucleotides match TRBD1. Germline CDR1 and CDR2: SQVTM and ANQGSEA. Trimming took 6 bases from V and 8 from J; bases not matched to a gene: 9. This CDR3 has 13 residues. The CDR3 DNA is TGCAGCGTCGACAGGGGGCGTTATTCCGGCTACACCTTC. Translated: CSVDRGRYSGYTF. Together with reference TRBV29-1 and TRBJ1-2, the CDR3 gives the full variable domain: SAVISQKPSRDICQRGTSLTIQCQVDSQVTMMFWYRQQPGQSLTLIATANQGSEATYESGFVIDKFPISRPNLTFSTLTVSNMSPEDSSIYLCSVDRGRYSGYTFGSGTRLTVV.

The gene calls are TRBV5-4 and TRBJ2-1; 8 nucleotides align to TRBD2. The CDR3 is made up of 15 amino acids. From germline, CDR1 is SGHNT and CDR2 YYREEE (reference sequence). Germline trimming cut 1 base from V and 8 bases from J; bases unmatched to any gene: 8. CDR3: CASSLSGTSVYEQFF. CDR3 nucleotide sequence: TGTGCCAGCAGCTTGAGTGGGACTAGTGTTTATGAGCAGTTCTTC. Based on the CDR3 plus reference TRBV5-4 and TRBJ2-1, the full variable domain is ETGVTQSPTHLIKTRGQQVTLRCSSQSGHNTVSWYQQALGQGPQFIFQYYREEENGRGNFPPRFSGLQFPNYSSELNVNALELDDSALYLCASSLSGTSVYEQFFGPGTRLTVL.

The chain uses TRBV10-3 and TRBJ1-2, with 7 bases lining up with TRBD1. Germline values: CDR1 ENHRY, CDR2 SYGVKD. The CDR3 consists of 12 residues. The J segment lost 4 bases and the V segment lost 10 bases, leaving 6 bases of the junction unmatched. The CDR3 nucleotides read TGTGCCACAGTACAGGGGTTCTATGGCTACACCTTC. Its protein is CATVQGFYGYTF.

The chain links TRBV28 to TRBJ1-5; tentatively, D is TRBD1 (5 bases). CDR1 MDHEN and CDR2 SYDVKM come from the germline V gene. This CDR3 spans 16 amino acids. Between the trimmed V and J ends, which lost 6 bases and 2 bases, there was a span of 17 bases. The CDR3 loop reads CASRGQGGWGNQPQHF. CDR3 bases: TGTGCCAGCAGGGGCCAGGGAGGTTGGGGCAATCAGCCCCAGCATTTT.

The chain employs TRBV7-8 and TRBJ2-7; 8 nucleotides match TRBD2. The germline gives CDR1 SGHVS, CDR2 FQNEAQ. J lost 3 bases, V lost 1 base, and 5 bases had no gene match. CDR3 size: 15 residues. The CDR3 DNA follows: TGTGCCAGCAGCTTAGGCAGCGGGAGATACTACGAGCAGTACTTC. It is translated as CASSLGSGRYYEQYF.

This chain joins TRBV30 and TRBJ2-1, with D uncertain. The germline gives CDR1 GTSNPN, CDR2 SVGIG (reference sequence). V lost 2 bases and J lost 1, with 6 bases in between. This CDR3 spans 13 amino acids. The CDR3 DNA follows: TGTGCCTGGAGTACCCGGTCCTACAATGAGCAGTTCTTC. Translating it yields CAWSTRSYNEQFF.

The CDR3 is CAWSGTGGFYEQYF. Here the CDR3 DNA reads TGTGCCTGGAGTGGAACGGGAGGGTTCTACGAGCAGTACTTC. This sequence joins TRBV30 and TRBJ2-7, with 8 bases aligning to TRBD2. Trimming removed 1 base from V and 3 bases from J; junction bases left unmatched: 5. Germline V CDR1 and CDR2: GTSNPN, SVGIG (reference sequence). The CDR3 consists of 14 residues.

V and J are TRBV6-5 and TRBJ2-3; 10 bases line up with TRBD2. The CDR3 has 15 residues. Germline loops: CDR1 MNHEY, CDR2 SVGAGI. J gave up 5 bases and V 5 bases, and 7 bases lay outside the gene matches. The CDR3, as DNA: TGTGCCAGCAGTCCCCTAGCGGGAGCGGAAGATACGCAGTATTTT. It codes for CASSPLAGAEDTQYF.

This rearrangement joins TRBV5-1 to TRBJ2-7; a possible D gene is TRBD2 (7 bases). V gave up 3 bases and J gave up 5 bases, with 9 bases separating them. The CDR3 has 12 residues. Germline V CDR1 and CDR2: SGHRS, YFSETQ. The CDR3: CASSWGGHEQYF. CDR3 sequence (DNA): TGCGCCAGCAGCTGGGGGGGCCACGAGCAGTACTTC.

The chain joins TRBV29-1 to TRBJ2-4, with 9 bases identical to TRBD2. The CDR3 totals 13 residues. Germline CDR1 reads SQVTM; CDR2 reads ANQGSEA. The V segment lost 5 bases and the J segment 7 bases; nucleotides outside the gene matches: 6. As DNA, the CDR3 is TGCAGCGTTCTTTATAGCGGGGGCAACATTCAGTACTTC. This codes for CSVLYSGGNIQYF.

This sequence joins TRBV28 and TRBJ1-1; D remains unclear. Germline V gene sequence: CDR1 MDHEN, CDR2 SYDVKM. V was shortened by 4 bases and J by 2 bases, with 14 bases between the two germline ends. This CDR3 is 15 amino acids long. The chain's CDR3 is CASSSPPEGNTEAFF. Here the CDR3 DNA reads TGTGCCAGCAGTTCCCCCCCGGAGGGAAACACTGAAGCTTTCTTT.

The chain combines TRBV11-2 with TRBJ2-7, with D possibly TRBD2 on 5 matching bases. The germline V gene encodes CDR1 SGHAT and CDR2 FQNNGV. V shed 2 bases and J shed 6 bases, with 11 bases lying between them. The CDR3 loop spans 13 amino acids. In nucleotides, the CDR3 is TGTGCCAGCAGCTTATTCCACGAGGGCGAGCAGTACTTC. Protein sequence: CASSLFHEGEQYF.